This paragraph reports one T cell receptor beta chain. TCRdb keeps only in-frame clones here, not all; method: immunoSEQ multiplex PCR. Here the sample spans nearly 35,000 clones, approximately 94% being singletons. This sample is drawn from a study of control samples from healthy donors and cancer patients. Trimming cost V 2 bases and J 8 bases, with 3 bases left between them. The CDR3 has 11 amino acids. Germline V gene data show CDR1 as SGHNT and CDR2 as YENEEA. The chain has TRBV11-3 and TRBJ1-4; no firm D call. Sequencing was carried out using PBMCs. This clonotype was sampled from a man between 35 and 55 years old with colorectal cancer. The CDR3 nucleotides are TGTGCCAGCAGCTTAACAGAAAAACTGTTTTTT. It yields the protein CASSLTEKLFF. The variable domain in full, completed from reference TRBV11-3 and TRBJ1-4, reads EAGVVQSPRYKIIEKKQPVAFWCNPISGHNTLYWYLQNLGQGPELLIRYENEEAVDDSQLPKDRFSAERLKGVDSTLKIQPAELGDSAVYLCASSLTEKLFFGSGTQLSVL.